This is a list of T cell receptor beta chains from one sample in a study of blood T cells in healthy people across ages. TCRdb fed the 5' RACE reads into MiXCR, producing one record per CDR3 protein. The profile covers some 1.4 million distinct CDR3 sequences, with around 39% appearing a single time and 7.9% taken by the ten largest. The sequenced sample consisted of blood. The receptors come from a woman younger than 30 in good health. Both conserved end residues are part of each CDR3. The D gene is left open where the match is weak. The size of a clone is reported for some rows only, either as once, few or many, or as a class for expanded clones.

V gene: TRBV2; D gene: NA; J gene: TRBJ2-3; clone size: NA; CDR3 DNA: TGTGCCAGGACCGGGACAATCACAGATACGCAGTATTTT; CDR3 protein: CARTGTITDTQYF
V gene: TRBV7-9; D gene: TRBD2; J gene: TRBJ2-3; clone size: few; CDR3 DNA: TGTGCCAGCAGCTTAGGTTCCTCTAGCGGGGACACAGATACGCAGTATTTT; CDR3 protein: CASSLGSSSGDTDTQYF
V gene: TRBV3-1; D gene: NA; J gene: TRBJ2-7; clone size: NA; CDR3 DNA: TGTGCCAGCAGCCAAGAAGGTGGGGCAGCCGAGCAGTACTTC; CDR3 protein: CASSQEGGAAEQYF
V gene: TRBV20-1; D gene: TRBD2; J gene: TRBJ2-1; clone size: few; CDR3 DNA: TGCAGTGCGGGGACTAGCGGGGCGAGCTCCTACAATGAGCAGTTCTTC; CDR3 protein: CSAGTSGASSYNEQFF
V gene: TRBV5-1; D gene: TRBD2; J gene: TRBJ2-1; clone size: NA; CDR3 DNA: TGCGCCAGCAGCCCGGCAAACGGGGGGAATGAGCAGTTCTTC; CDR3 protein: CASSPANGGNEQFF
V gene: TRBV3-1; D gene: NA; J gene: TRBJ1-1; clone size: few; CDR3 DNA: TGTGCCAGCAGCCCGGGGGGAACACAGGTGAACACTGAAGCTTTCTTT; CDR3 protein: CASSPGGTQVNTEAFF
V gene: TRBV5-4; D gene: NA; J gene: TRBJ1-2; clone size: NA; CDR3 DNA: TGTGCCAGCAGCTTGGTCGGGGTACGCTATGGCTACACCTTC; CDR3 protein: CASSLVGVRYGYTF
V gene: TRBV10-3; D gene: TRBD2; J gene: TRBJ2-2; clone size: few; CDR3 DNA: TGTGCCATCAGTGGAGCGGGAGGAGACACCGGGGAGCTGTTTTTT; CDR3 protein: CAISGAGGDTGELFF
V gene: TRBV6-2/TRBV6-3; D gene: NA; J gene: TRBJ2-5; clone size: NA; CDR3 DNA: TGTGCCAGCAGTTCCCCCCCCCAGTACTTC; CDR3 protein: CASSSPPQYF
V gene: TRBV27; D gene: NA; J gene: TRBJ2-7; clone size: NA; CDR3 DNA: TGTGCCAGCAGTACATACAGGGACGTAGACGATCAGTACTTC; CDR3 protein: CASSTYRDVDDQYF
V gene: TRBV6-1; D gene: NA; J gene: TRBJ2-1; clone size: NA; CDR3 DNA: TGTGCCAGCAGTGAAGCGGCGGCCAGTTCCCCGGTGCAGTTCTTC; CDR3 protein: CASSEAAASSPVQFF
V gene: TRBV27; D gene: TRBD1; J gene: TRBJ2-4; clone size: NA; CDR3 DNA: TGTGCCAGCAGTGGGACAGGGTCTGGGGGGTACTTC; CDR3 protein: CASSGTGSGGYF
V gene: TRBV5-1; D gene: TRBD2; J gene: TRBJ2-1; clone size: NA; CDR3 DNA: TGCGCCAGCAGATTGACTAGCGGGTCCACCTACAATGAGCAGTTCTTC; CDR3 protein: CASRLTSGSTYNEQFF
V gene: TRBV5-1; D gene: NA; J gene: TRBJ2-7; clone size: NA; CDR3 DNA: TGCGCCAGCAACCCGGTGATGACCTACGAGCAGTACTTC; CDR3 protein: CASNPVMTYEQYF
V gene: TRBV12-3/TRBV12-4; D gene: NA; J gene: TRBJ1-2; clone size: NA; CDR3 DNA: TGTGCCAGCAGTTTTTATACGACGGTTGGCTACACCTTC; CDR3 protein: CASSFYTTVGYTF
V gene: TRBV5-1; D gene: NA; J gene: TRBJ2-3; clone size: NA; CDR3 DNA: TGCGCCAGCAGCTATCCGGACAGATCTAGCACAGATACGCAGTATTTT; CDR3 protein: CASSYPDRSSTDTQYF
V gene: TRBV28; D gene: TRBD1; J gene: TRBJ2-5; clone size: NA; CDR3 DNA: TGTGCCAGCAGCGACGGTGGGACAGGGGGTTTGGAGCAGTACTTC; CDR3 protein: CASSDGGTGGLEQYF
V gene: TRBV12-3/TRBV12-4; D gene: TRBD1; J gene: TRBJ2-5; clone size: few; CDR3 DNA: TGTGCCAGCAGACGACAGGGGGTCGAGACCCAGTACTTC; CDR3 protein: CASRRQGVETQYF
V gene: TRBV6-5; D gene: NA; J gene: TRBJ2-3; clone size: NA; CDR3 DNA: TGTGCCAGCAGTTACCCCAGGCCCTCCGACAGCCAGGGTTGCCCAGATACGCAGTATTTT; CDR3 protein: CASSYPRPSDSQGCPDTQYF
V gene: TRBV5-1; D gene: NA; J gene: TRBJ2-7; clone size: few; CDR3 DNA: TGCGCCAGCAGCTGGAAGGGGCCTTACGAGCAGTACTTC; CDR3 protein: CASSWKGPYEQYF
V gene: TRBV7-9; D gene: TRBD2; J gene: TRBJ2-1; clone size: few; CDR3 DNA: TGTGCCAGCAGCTTAGTGACTAGCGGTAGTAGGGGGCAGTTCTTC; CDR3 protein: CASSLVTSGSRGQFF
V gene: TRBV7-9; D gene: NA; J gene: TRBJ2-1; clone size: NA; CDR3 DNA: TGTGCCAGCAGGCTAATGCATGAGCAGTTCTTC; CDR3 protein: CASRLMHEQFF
V gene: TRBV2; D gene: TRBD2; J gene: TRBJ2-1; clone size: NA; CDR3 DNA: TGTGCCAACTCGGGGCTAGCGGGAGGGCTTGGCTACAATGAGCAGTTCTTC; CDR3 protein: CANSGLAGGLGYNEQFF
V gene: TRBV7-9; D gene: NA; J gene: TRBJ1-2; clone size: NA; CDR3 DNA: TGTGCCAGCAGCCTCTGGGTAGCCTATGGCCACACCTTC; CDR3 protein: CASSLWVAYGHTF
V gene: TRBV12-3/TRBV12-4; D gene: TRBD1; J gene: TRBJ2-1; clone size: few; CDR3 DNA: TGTGCCAGCAGTTGGACAGGGATAGGAAATGAGCAGTTCTTC; CDR3 protein: CASSWTGIGNEQFF
V gene: TRBV5-1; D gene: NA; J gene: TRBJ2-5; clone size: NA; CDR3 DNA: TGCGCCAGCAGCTTGCTCCCCGGGGTGTACGAGCGGTACTTC; CDR3 protein: CASSLLPGVYERYF
V gene: TRBV4-1; D gene: NA; J gene: TRBJ1-4; clone size: NA; CDR3 DNA: TGCGCCAGCAGCCAAGATTTCGAAAAACTGTTTTTT; CDR3 protein: CASSQDFEKLFF
V gene: TRBV7-9; D gene: TRBD1; J gene: TRBJ1-4; clone size: few; CDR3 DNA: TGTGCCAGCAGCTTGGGACAGAACGCCGAAAAACTGTTTTTT; CDR3 protein: CASSLGQNAEKLFF
V gene: TRBV5-6; D gene: TRBD2; J gene: TRBJ2-5; clone size: NA; CDR3 DNA: TGTGCCAGCAGCTGGGGGACTAGCGGTGAGCAGTACTTC; CDR3 protein: CASSWGTSGEQYF
V gene: TRBV4-2; D gene: TRBD2; J gene: TRBJ2-7; clone size: NA; CDR3 DNA: TGTGCCAGCAGCCAAGCCGCGGGACTAACCTACGAGCAGTACTTC; CDR3 protein: CASSQAAGLTYEQYF
V gene: TRBV10-3; D gene: NA; J gene: TRBJ2-1; clone size: NA; CDR3 DNA: TGTGCCATCAGTGAGCCCCCGGGGGTATTCGACAATGAGCAGTTCTTC; CDR3 protein: CAISEPPGVFDNEQFF
V gene: TRBV25-1; D gene: NA; J gene: TRBJ2-1; clone size: few; CDR3 DNA: TGTGCCAGCAGTGATGGCGGGGTCGAGTTCTTC; CDR3 protein: CASSDGGVEFF